This T cell receptor (beta chain) was captured in a study of T cell responses to AZD1222 COVID-19 vaccine. Study-level information: Whether given at about 4 or about 12 weeks, second doses were pooled.

Libraries were prepared by immunoSEQ multiplex PCR; TCRdb keeps only in-frame clonotypes and omits some of them. The sample holds about 110,000 clones, more than 70% seen once. Study results and limitations: Increased Spike-specific TCR breadth and depth were observed after two AZD1222 doses. Donors skewed white British and female; clonal diversity was possibly underestimated. Spike as a whole was targeted by vaccine-associated CD4 TCRs, dominant at 160-218 and 743-854.

To note about this clone: Antigen: not known.

Germline CDR1 is SEHNR and CDR2 is FQNEAQ (reference sequence). Trimming cost V 5 bases and J 8 bases, with 9 bases left between them. The CDR3 has 12 amino acids. Source: peripheral blood, taken on day 0 of AZD1222 vaccination. The V gene is TRBV7-9, the J gene TRBJ1-4; D perhaps matches TRBD1 (6 bases). This sequence originates from an adult in good health. Here the CDR3 DNA reads TGTGCCAGCAGCCCCAGGGGCGAAAAACTGTTTTTT. Amino acid sequence: CASSPRGEKLFF.